This T cell receptor beta chain was sequenced for a study of low-dose radiotherapy and immunotherapy resistance in tumors. Study context: Radiation delivery to Cohort 1 consisted of 0.5 Gy per fraction every 2 weeks, summing to 6.5 Gy. The schedule for Cohort 2 used 1 Gy per fraction every two weeks, which added up to 13 Gy over 26 weeks.

Covering alpha and beta chains, TRAV- and TRBV-specific primers were used for the first-strand cDNA. TCRs underwent roughly 19 PCR cycles of amplification with a constant-region primer and V-primer adapter. TCRdb redid the calling of the reads with MiXCR, one entry per CDR3 protein. The profile covers about 39,000 distinct CDR3 sequences, with about 28% appearing a single time and less than 4% taken by the ten largest. This clonotype has at least ten counts. Specified time point: before trial treatment. The therapy administered to donors comprised nivolumab, ipilimumab, aspirin, low-dose cyclophosphamide and low-dose radiotherapy. Advanced solid tumors lacking tumor-infiltrating lymphocytes were present in eligible patients. This sequence originates from a male donor with gallbladder cancer. Sequences were derived from PBMCs, sampled before treatment.

The CDR3 region has the DNA TGCAGTGCTAGGACCTCTTATAATTCACCCCTCCACTTT. Amino acid sequence: CSARTSYNSPLHF. The chain employs TRBV20-1 and TRBJ1-6; no definite D call. The CDR3 is made up of 13 amino acids. Germline-derived CDR1 and CDR2 are DFQATT and SNEGSKA (reference sequence). Trimming took 3 bases from V and 4 from J, leaving 7 bases between them.